This T cell receptor beta chain was sequenced in a study of cytomegalovirus exposure and HLA in healthy donors. Regarding the study as a whole: Later analysis reportedly placed an Asian-associated ancestry cluster below the roughly 700-donor mean in N-insertions. Association of a missense DCLRE1C variant with TCR beta V- and J-gene trimming was reported in a later analysis.

It was with 60 Vbeta and 13 Jbeta primers that the PCR ran. The assay was immunoSEQ multiplex PCR, and TCRdb's table has in-frame clones only and misses some. The sample comprises tens of thousands of clones, more than 60% of which are singletons, and roughly 51% rests with the top ten. Details on this clone: What it binds is not known.

The CDR3 has 16 residues. Looked up from germline, CDR1 is SGHDN and CDR2 is FVKESK. The V and J ends lost 3 bases and 0 bases, in that order; junction bases with no gene match: 5. The chain couples TRBV14 to TRBJ2-5; 9 bases line up with TRBD2. The receptor's source is a man between 50 and 59 years old in good health and CMV-seropositive. Input material: PBMCs. CDR3 protein: CASSQLAGTYQETQYF. The DNA of the CDR3 is TGTGCCAGCAGCCAGCTAGCGGGGACCTACCAAGAGACCCAGTACTTC.